This T cell receptor beta chain was recorded in a study of cytomegalovirus exposure and HLA in healthy donors. The overall study: Of the donors genotyped, approximately 410 in all, 65% to 90% fell in the Caucasian-associated ancestry cluster.

For this clone: As yet, its antigen is unknown.

All donors participated as healthy donors of bone marrow. Study-level results: Presence/absence comparisons presumed near-even sequencing depth among donors. According to the study, around 180 TCR beta chains were cytomegalovirus-associated.

The V gene's germline CDR1 is SGDLS and CDR2 YYNGEE. This CDR3 spans 13 amino acids. V was pared by 4 bases and J by 4 bases, with 4 bases of the junction left unmatched. Primers included in the PCR were 60 Vbeta and 13 Jbeta primers. Clones were sequenced by immunoSEQ multiplex PCR, and TCRdb holds only the in-frame ones, with some missing. The sample consists of roughly 170,000 clones, around four fifths of them appearing once. Sample: PBMCs. The receptor comes from a girl aged 10 to 17 in good health and CMV-seropositive. The chain recombines TRBV9 with TRBJ1-2, with 7 positions matching TRBD1. The CDR3 sequence: CASSPRDSYGYTF. In nucleotides, the CDR3 is TGTGCCAGCAGCCCCCGGGACAGCTATGGCTACACCTTC.